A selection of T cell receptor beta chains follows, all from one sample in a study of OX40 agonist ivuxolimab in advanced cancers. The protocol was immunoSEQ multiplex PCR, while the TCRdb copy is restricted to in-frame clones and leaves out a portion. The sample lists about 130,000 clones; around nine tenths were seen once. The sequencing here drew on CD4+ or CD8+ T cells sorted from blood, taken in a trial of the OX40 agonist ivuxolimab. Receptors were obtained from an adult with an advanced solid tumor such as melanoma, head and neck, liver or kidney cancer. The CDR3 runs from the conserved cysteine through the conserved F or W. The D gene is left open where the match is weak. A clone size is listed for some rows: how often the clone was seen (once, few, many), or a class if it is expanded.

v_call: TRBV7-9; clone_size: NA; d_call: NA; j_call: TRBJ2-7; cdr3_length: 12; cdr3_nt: TGTGCCAGCAGCTTGAACGGCTACGAGCAGTACTTC; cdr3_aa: CASSLNGYEQYF
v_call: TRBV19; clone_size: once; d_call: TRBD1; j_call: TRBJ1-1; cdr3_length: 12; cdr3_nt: TGTGCCACCCGGGACAGATACACTGAAGCTTTCTTT; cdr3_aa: CATRDRYTEAFF
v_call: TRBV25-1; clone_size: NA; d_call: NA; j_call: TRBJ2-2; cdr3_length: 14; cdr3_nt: TGTGCCAGCGGAACTCAGGGGAACACCGGGGAGCTGTTTTTT; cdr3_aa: CASGTQGNTGELFF
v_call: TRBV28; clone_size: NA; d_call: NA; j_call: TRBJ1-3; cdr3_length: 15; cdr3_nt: TGTGCCAGCAGTTTCTCCCCCCTTCTGGGAAACACCATATATTTT; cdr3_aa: CASSFSPLLGNTIYF
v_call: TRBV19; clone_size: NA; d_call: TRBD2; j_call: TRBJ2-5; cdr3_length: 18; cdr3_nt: TGTGCCAGTAGTATAGGGGGGACTAGCGGTACAGTCCAAGAGACCCAGTACTTC; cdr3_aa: CASSIGGTSGTVQETQYF
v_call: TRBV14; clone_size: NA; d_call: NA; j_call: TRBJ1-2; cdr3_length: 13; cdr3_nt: TGTGCCAGCAGCCAGGGTCTATTTGGTGGCTACACCTTC; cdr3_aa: CASSQGLFGGYTF
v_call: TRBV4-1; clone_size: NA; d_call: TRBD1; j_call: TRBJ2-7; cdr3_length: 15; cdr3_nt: TGCGCCAGCAAACGCTCGACAGGGGATTCCTACGAGCAGTACTTC; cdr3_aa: CASKRSTGDSYEQYF
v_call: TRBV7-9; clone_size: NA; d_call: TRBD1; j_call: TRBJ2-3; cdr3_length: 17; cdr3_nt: TGTGCCAGCAGCCTAGATGACAGGGGGTTATCTACAGATACGCAGTATTTT; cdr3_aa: CASSLDDRGLSTDTQYF
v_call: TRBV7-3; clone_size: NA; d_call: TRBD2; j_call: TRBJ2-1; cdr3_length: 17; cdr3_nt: TGTGCCAGCAGCTCACGCGTAGCGGGAGACGCCTACAATGAGCAGTTCTTC; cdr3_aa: CASSSRVAGDAYNEQFF
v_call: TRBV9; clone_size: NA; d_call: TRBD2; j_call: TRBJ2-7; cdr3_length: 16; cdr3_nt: TGTGCCAGCAGCGTGGGATCTAGCGGGGGCTCCTACGAGCAGTACTTC; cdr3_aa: CASSVGSSGGSYEQYF
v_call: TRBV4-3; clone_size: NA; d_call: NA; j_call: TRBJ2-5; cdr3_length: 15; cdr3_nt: TGCGCCAGCAGCCAAACCGCCGGTGGCCAAGAGACCCAGTACTTC; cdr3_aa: CASSQTAGGQETQYF
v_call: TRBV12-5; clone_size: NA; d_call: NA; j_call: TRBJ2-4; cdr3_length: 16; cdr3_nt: TGTGCTAGTGGTTTACCTGGGGGGCGGGCCAAAAACATTCAGTACTTC; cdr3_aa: CASGLPGGRAKNIQYF
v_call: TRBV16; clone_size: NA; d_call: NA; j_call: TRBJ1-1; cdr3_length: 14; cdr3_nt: TGTGCCAGCAGCCCAAACCAAAGGACCGCTGAAGCTTTCTTT; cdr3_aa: CASSPNQRTAEAFF
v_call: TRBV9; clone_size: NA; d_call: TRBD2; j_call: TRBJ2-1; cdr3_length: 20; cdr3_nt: TGTGCCAGCAGCTCGAGGGGGACTAGCGGGGACCTTTCTGCCTACAATGAGCAGTTCTTC; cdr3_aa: CASSSRGTSGDLSAYNEQFF